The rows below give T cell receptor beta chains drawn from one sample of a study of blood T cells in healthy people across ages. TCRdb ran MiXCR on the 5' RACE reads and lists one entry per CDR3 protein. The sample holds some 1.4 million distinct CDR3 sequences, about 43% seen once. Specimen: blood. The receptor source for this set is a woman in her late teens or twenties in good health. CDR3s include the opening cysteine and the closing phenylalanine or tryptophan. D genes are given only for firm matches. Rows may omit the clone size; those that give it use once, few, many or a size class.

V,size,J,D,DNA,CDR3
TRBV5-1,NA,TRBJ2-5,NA,TGCGCCAGCAGCTTGGATTTGGAGGGGGCCCAGTACTTC,CASSLDLEGAQYF
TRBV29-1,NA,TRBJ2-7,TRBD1,TGCAGCGTTGAGTCCAACAGGGGTTACGAGCAGTACTTC,CSVESNRGYEQYF
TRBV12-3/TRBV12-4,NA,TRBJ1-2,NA,TGTGCCAGCAGTTTATTCCTGGCCGGGAGAAACTATGGCTACACCTTC,CASSLFLAGRNYGYTF
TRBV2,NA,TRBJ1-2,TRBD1,TGTGCCAGCACTAGCTTCGGACAGGCTATTTCGGCGAGCTATGGCTACACCTTC,CASTSFGQAISASYGYTF
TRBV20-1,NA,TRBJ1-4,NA,TGCAGTGCTAGAGATATGCCGGAAGCCTTACTGTTTTTT,CSARDMPEALLFF
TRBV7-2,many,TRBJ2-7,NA,TGTGCCAGCAGCTTAGTTGTCGAGGAATACGAGCAGTACTTC,CASSLVVEEYEQYF
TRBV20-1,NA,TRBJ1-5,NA,TGCAGTGCTAGGTTGGGGTTGGGGGATAGCAATCAGCCCCAGCATTTT,CSARLGLGDSNQPQHF
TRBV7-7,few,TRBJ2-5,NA,TGTGCCAGCAGCTTTAACAATGTATTGGAGACCCAGTACTTC,CASSFNNVLETQYF
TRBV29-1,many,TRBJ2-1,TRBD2,TGCAGCCTCGAAACTAGCGGGGGGGCAACTGAGCAGTTCTTC,CSLETSGGATEQFF
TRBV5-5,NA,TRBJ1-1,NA,TGTGCCAGCAGCGGAGTTGGTTGGAACACTGAAGCTTTCTTT,CASSGVGWNTEAFF
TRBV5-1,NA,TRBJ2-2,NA,TGCGCCAGCAGCTTGGTTCTAGCTAACACCGGGGAGCTGTTTTTT,CASSLVLANTGELFF
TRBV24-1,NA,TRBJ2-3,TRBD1,TGTGCCACTTCGACAGGGTCGGGTAGCACAGATACGCAGTATTTT,CATSTGSGSTDTQYF
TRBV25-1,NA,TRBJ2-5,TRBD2,TGTGCCAGCAACACCGGGAGGGCCGATGAGCAGTACTTC,CASNTGRADEQYF